The 5 T cell receptor beta chains presented below share a single source sample, sequenced in a study of regulatory T cells in long-lasting Graves disease (dated by TCRdb to the early 2020s). Libraries were prepared through multiplex PCR. The reads were generated on an Illumina HiSeq 4000. iRepertoire HTBI primers and Arm-PCR amplification of CDR3 regions were used to construct TCR beta libraries. Clones were called with MiXCR by TCRdb after fastp trimmed the public reads at Q25, and only in-frame beta chains were retained. When rows share a CDR3 protein, they turn into one entry using the most common DNA and genes. The sample records 500,000 or so distinct CDR3 sequences, around 15% of which are singletons. The ten largest make up 17% of the sample. According to the study, the label for this sample's time point signals: newly diagnosed GD, antithyroid drugs for less than 3 months. For both TCR sequencing and RNA sequencing, RNA was extracted from PBMCs using TRIzol.

This sample also appeared in a second study, on T cells in Graves' hyperthyroidism and ophthalmopathy.

The source was peripheral blood mononuclear cells (PBMCs), collected at new diagnosis, from a patient treated with antithyroid drugs. The origin of the receptors is a woman aged 45 to 65 with Graves disease. Donor details come from another sample of the same person, matched by shared clones.

This clonotype was counted a few times. This chain connects TRBV5-1 to TRBJ2-6, with D maybe TRBD1 (8 bases). The CDR3 is 17 residues long. Trimming removed 3 bases at V and 2 bases at J, with 15 bases between. CDR1 and CDR2 from the germline V gene are SGHRS and YFSETQ. CDR3 sequence: CASSSTGGDAGANVLTF. The CDR3 nucleotides read TGCGCCAGCAGCTCTACAGGGGGGGATGCTGGGGCCAACGTCCTGACTTTC.

This clonotype was found many times. The rearrangement uses TRBV12-3 or TRBV12-4 and TRBJ1-5, with no clear D. V was cut by 6 bases and J by 4 bases, with 10 bases left in between. The CDR3 runs to 13 residues. CDR3 protein: CASSLGPNQPQHF. The DNA of the CDR3 is TGTGCCAGCAGCCTAGGACCTAATCAGCCCCAGCATTTT.

This clonotype has ten or more counts. The chain recombines TRBV30 with TRBJ2-2, with TRBD1 identical over 11 bases. Germline assignment: CDR1 GTSNPN and CDR2 SVGIG (reference sequence). V dropped 2 bases and J dropped 5; count of bases not matched to a gene: 4. The CDR3 is 15 amino acids. DNA for the CDR3: TGTGCCTGGAGTATCGGGACAGGGGGAACCGGGGAGCTGTTTTTT. Translated, it gives CAWSIGTGGTGELFF.

The chain carries TRBV5-4 and TRBJ1-2; 7 bases agree with TRBD1. The germline V gene has CDR1 SGHNT and CDR2 YYREEE (reference sequence). CDR3 length equals 14 residues. V gave up 1 base and J gave up 4 bases; unmatched junction bases: 4. The CDR3 sequence: CASSLIQGSYGYTF. The CDR3 DNA reads TGTGCCAGCAGCTTGATACAGGGGTCCTATGGCTACACCTTC.

CDR3: CSAPPTSGSGDTQYF. Here the CDR3 DNA reads TGCAGTGCTCCCCCTACTAGCGGGAGTGGAGATACGCAGTATTTT. This chain connects TRBV20-1 to TRBJ2-3; 11 nucleotides align to TRBD2. The CDR3 has 15 amino acids. Germline CDR1 DFQATT, CDR2 SNEGSKA (reference sequence). J gave up 5 bases and V 5 bases, and 9 bases lay outside the gene matches.